The rows below give T cell receptor beta chains drawn from one sample of a study of PD-1 blockade in classical Hodgkin lymphoma. Assay: immunoSEQ multiplex PCR; the TCRdb copy retains only in-frame clones and omits some. The sample lists 57,000 or so clones; about 91% were seen once. The specimen comprised peripheral blood mononuclear cells (PBMCs), sampled at baseline. Receptor source: a human donor with classical Hodgkin lymphoma. The CDR3 runs from the conserved cysteine through the conserved F or W. Each record gives: V gene, CDR3 protein.

v_gene: TRBV30; CDR3aa: CAWSAHSVEGETQYF
v_gene: TRBV19; CDR3aa: CASSIPAQGGTGRYVTLNTEAFF
v_gene: TRBV19; CDR3aa: CASSIDLFSGQLNQPQHF
v_gene: TRBV7-8; CDR3aa: CASSWGELMNTEAFF
v_gene: TRBV7-6; CDR3aa: CASSSSLLAGETQYF
v_gene: TRBV6-5; CDR3aa: CASSYYQGMSNQPQHF
v_gene: TRBV6-6; CDR3aa: CASSTDAGNYGYTF
v_gene: TRBV19; CDR3aa: CASSMGPGGKQPQHF
v_gene: TRBV28; CDR3aa: CASSFRGFSGNTIYF
v_gene: TRBV9; CDR3aa: CASSTRGENTEAFF
v_gene: TRBV6-5; CDR3aa: CASSYQGLNTEAFF
v_gene: TRBV14; CDR3aa: CASSRGAFSADTQYF
v_gene: TRBV30; CDR3aa: CAWTAVTSTDTQYF
v_gene: TRBV15; CDR3aa: CATTIFSTSYNEQFF
v_gene: TRBV19; CDR3aa: CASSIWTSGGAYNEQFF
v_gene: TRBV11-2; CDR3aa: CASSLHLGNQPQHF
v_gene: TRBV5-1; CDR3aa: CASSLYRPVDTEAFF
v_gene: TRBV5-5; CDR3aa: CASSLEWDGWLPLHF
v_gene: TRBV18; CDR3aa: CASSPYNNEQFF
v_gene: TRBV7-9; CDR3aa: CASGGDGYTF
v_gene: TRBV29-1; CDR3aa: CSVSDSNQPQHF
v_gene: TRBV28; CDR3aa: CASRGTGKTYEQYF
v_gene: TRBV27; CDR3aa: CASSLRRDQETQYF
v_gene: TRBV7-2; CDR3aa: CASSYDRQSYEQYF
v_gene: TRBV7-8; CDR3aa: CASSQPPGSVEQFF
v_gene: TRBV9; CDR3aa: CASSVLAGLNTGELFF
v_gene: TRBV27; CDR3aa: CASSFSVIGSYEQYF
v_gene: TRBV10-1; CDR3aa: CASSNDRGRYNEQFF
v_gene: TRBV7-2; CDR3aa: CASSLGSGQLGETQYF
v_gene: TRBV6-6; CDR3aa: CASTRLAGSYNEQFF
v_gene: TRBV18; CDR3aa: CASSPSTNTEAFF
v_gene: TRBV30; CDR3aa: CAWSFDLGAYEQYF
v_gene: TRBV7-9; CDR3aa: CASTPPLYNEQFF
v_gene: TRBV5-1; CDR3aa: CASSPLRYEQFF
v_gene: TRBV29-1; CDR3aa: CSGKDSLTQYF
v_gene: TRBV11-2; CDR3aa: CASSLFGQRGSEQYF
v_gene: TRBV29-1; CDR3aa: CSVGEGSEQYF
v_gene: TRBV7-3; CDR3aa: CASSLGGISYNEQFF
v_gene: TRBV5-6; CDR3aa: CASSPIQGAPSYEQYF
v_gene: TRBV5-1; CDR3aa: CASSSQVGGVSEKLFF
v_gene: TRBV19; CDR3aa: CASSIALTSGDTQYF
v_gene: TRBV13; CDR3aa: CASSSDRGGEQFF
v_gene: TRBV5-8; CDR3aa: CASSVPRIGFGDSPLHF
v_gene: TRBV28; CDR3aa: CASSYRGLNNEQFF
v_gene: TRBV6-6; CDR3aa: CASNHGPTGELFF
v_gene: TRBV4-2; CDR3aa: CASSQAGNPYEQYF
v_gene: TRBV9; CDR3aa: CASSASYNEQFF
v_gene: TRBV5-1; CDR3aa: CASSQGAKTEAFF
v_gene: TRBV19; CDR3aa: CASNPAAGGYTF